The clone carrying this T cell receptor (beta chain) was picked up many times. No antigen is known for it. The sample belongs to a study of human T cells and chemical hapten exposure. Study conclusions and caveats: Among TCRs, those above 1 in 1000 frequency were unaffected by DPC sensitization.

TCRdb independently ran MiXCR on the RACE reads; one entry per CDR3 protein. Among roughly 94,000 distinct CDR3 sequences, 9.3% were seen once, and the ten largest hold about 2%. Time point of the sample: patch test 2, 6 weeks after DPC sensitization. The treatment was: therapeutic diphenylcyclopropenone sensitization with weekly scalp DPC. Alopecia patients, 18 to 70 years old and DPC-suitable, served as donors. Looked up from germline, CDR1 is DFQATT and CDR2 is SNEGSKA (reference sequence). The CDR3 sequence is 14 residues long. V gave up 5 bases and J gave up 0 bases, with 14 bases separating them.

This material consisted of whole blood, taken in connection with sensitization to the hapten diphenylcyclopropenone (DPC). The chain has TRBV20-1 and TRBJ2-7; tentative D call: TRBD2 (5 bases). The TCR originated in a middle-aged woman with alopecia areata. Some clones in this sample may be carry-over from other donors' samples. CDR3 sequence reads: CSARNGLASYEQYF. CDR3 sequence (DNA): TGCAGTGCTCGGAATGGGCTAGCCTCCTACGAGCAGTACTTC.